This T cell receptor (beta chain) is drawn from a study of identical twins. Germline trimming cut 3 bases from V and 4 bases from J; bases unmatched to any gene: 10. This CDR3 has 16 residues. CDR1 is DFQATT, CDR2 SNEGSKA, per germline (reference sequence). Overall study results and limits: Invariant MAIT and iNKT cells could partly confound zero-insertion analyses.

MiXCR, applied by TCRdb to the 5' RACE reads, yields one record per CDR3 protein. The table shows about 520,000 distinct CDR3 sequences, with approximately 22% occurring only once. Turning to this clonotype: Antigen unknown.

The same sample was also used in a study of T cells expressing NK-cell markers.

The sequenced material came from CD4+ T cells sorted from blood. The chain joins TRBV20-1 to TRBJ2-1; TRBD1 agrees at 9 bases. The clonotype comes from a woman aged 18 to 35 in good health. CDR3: CSASPGTGFRYNEQFF. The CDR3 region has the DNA TGCAGTGCTAGTCCCGGGACAGGGTTCAGGTACAATGAGCAGTTCTTC.